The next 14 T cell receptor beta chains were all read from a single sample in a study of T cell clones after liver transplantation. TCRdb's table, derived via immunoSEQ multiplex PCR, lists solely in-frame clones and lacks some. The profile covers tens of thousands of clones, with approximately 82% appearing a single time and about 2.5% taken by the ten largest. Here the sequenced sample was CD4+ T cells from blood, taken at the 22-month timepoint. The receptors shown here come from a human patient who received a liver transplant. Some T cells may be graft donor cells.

CDR3 bases: TGTGCCAGCAGTTACGGCAGGGGGGGTAATCAGCCCCAGCATTTT. Translation: CASSYGRGGNQPQHF. J is TRBJ1-5 and V is TRBV6-5; the match to TRBD1 covers 7 bases. The junction had 5 bases not matched to a gene; V was cut back by 2 bases and J by 4 bases. CDR1 is MNHEY, CDR2 SVGAGI, per germline. The CDR3 totals 15 residues.

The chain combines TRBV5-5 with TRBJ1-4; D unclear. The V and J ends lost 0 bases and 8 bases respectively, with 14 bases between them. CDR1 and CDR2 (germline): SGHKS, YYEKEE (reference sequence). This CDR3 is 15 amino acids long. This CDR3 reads CASSLGGGVGEKLFF. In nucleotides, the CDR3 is TGTGCCAGCAGCTTGGGAGGTGGGGTAGGCGAAAAACTGTTTTTT.

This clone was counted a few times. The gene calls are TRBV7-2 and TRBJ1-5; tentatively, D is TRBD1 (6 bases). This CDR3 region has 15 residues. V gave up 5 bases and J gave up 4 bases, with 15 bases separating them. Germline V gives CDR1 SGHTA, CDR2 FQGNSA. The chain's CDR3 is CASSPVRGRNQPQHF. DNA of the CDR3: TGTGCCAGCAGCCCCGTCAGGGGTAGGAATCAGCCCCAGCATTTT.

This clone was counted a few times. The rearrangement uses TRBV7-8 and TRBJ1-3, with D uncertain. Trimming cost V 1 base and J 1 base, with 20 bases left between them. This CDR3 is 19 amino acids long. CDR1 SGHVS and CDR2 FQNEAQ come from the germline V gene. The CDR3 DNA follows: TGTGCCAGCAGCTTAGTCTCAGGTCCAACTTCTAGATCTGGAAACACCATATATTTT. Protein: CASSLVSGPTSRSGNTIYF.

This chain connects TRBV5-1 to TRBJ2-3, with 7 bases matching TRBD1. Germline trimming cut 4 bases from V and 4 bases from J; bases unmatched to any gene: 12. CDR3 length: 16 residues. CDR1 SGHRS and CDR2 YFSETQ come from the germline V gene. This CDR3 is CASSLGTARGSDTQYF. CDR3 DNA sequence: TGCGCCAGCAGCCTTGGGACAGCGAGGGGGTCAGATACGCAGTATTTT.

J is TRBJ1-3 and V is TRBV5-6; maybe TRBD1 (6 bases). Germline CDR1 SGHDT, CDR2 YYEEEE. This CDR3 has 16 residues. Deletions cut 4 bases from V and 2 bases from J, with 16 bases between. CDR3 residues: CASSGETGSPGNTIYF. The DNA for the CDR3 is TGTGCCAGCAGCGGAGAAACAGGGTCCCCTGGAAACACCATATATTTT.

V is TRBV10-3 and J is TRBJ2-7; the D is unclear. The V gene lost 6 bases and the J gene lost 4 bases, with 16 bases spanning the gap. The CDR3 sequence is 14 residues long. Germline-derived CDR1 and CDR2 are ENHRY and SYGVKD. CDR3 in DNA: TGTGCCATCAGCAGACTTGCGATCGATTACGAGCAGTACTTC. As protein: CAISRLAIDYEQYF.

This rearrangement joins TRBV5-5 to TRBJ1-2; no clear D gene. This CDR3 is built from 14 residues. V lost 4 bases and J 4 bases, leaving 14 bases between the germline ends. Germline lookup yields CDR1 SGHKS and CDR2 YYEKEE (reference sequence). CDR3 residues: CASSPSTGSYGYTF. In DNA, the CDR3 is TGTGCCAGCAGCCCGTCAACCGGGTCCTATGGCTACACCTTC.

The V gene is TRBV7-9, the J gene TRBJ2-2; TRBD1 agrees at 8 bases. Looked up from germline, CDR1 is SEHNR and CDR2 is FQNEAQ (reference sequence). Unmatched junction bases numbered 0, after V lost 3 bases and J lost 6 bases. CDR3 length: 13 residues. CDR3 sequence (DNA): TGTGCCAGCAGCTTCAGGGGGCCCGGGGAGCTGTTTTTT. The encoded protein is CASSFRGPGELFF. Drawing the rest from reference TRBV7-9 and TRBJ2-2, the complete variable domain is DTGVSQNPRHKITKRGQNVTFRCDPISEHNRLYWYRQTLGQGPEFLTYFQNEAQLEKSRLLSDRFSAERPKGSFSTLEIQRTEQGDSAMYLCASSFRGPGELFFGEGSRLTVL.

The CDR3 coding sequence is TGTGCCAGCAGCTTGAACCCACTGACGATTCAGTTCTTC. The encoded protein is CASSLNPLTIQFF. V gene TRBV7-9 combines with J gene TRBJ2-1, with D unclear. The germline V gene encodes CDR1 SEHNR and CDR2 FQNEAQ (reference sequence). Trimming removed 3 bases at V and 13 bases at J, with 16 bases between. The CDR3 loop spans 13 amino acids.

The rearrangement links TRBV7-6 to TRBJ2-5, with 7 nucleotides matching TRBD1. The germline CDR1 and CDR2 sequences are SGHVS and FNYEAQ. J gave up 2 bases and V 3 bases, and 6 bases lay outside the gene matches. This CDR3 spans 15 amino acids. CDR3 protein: CASSFTGDGQETQYF. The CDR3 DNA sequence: TGTGCCAGCAGCTTTACAGGGGATGGGCAAGAGACCCAGTACTTC.

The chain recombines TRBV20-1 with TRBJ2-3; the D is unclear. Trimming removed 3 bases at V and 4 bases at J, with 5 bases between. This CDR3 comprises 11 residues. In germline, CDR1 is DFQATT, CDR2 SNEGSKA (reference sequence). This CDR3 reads CSASPADTQYF. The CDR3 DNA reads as TGCAGTGCTAGCCCAGCAGATACGCAGTATTTT.

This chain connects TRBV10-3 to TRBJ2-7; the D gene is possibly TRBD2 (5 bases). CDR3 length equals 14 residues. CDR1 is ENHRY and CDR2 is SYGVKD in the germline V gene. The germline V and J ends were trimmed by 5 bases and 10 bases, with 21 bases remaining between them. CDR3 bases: TGTGCCATCAGTCGCAACGGTGGTGAGGAGGAACAGTACTTC. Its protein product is CAISRNGGEEEQYF.

This CDR3 reads CASSLNRAQGAGYGYTF. CDR3 nucleotides: TGTGCCAGCAGTTTAAACCGGGCACAGGGGGCCGGCTATGGCTACACCTTC. V and J are TRBV28 and TRBJ1-2; 9 bases map to TRBD1. Germline V gene sequence: CDR1 MDHEN, CDR2 SYDVKM. Germline trimming cut 2 bases from V and 4 bases from J; bases unmatched to any gene: 11. The CDR3 spans 17 residues.